This TCR beta chain was recovered during a study of blood T cells in healthy people across ages. There are 12 residues in the CDR3. CDR1 and CDR2 (germline): SGHDN, FVKESK. This clonotype showed up just a few times. The junction does not match germline at one end; this may be a read error. With a J-beta primer mix and a sample-barcoded 5' primer, a second PCR ran 7 to 11 cycles. TCRdb reprocessed the 5' RACE reads via MiXCR and lists one record per CDR3 protein. This repertoire shows hundreds of thousands of distinct CDR3 sequences, 27% found once; its top ten account for 25% to 30%. V gene TRBV14 combines with J gene TRBJ2-5; no clear D. The receptor comes from a woman in her 70s in good health. Sequenced material: blood. In DNA form, the CDR3 reads TGTGCCAGCAGCCAAGTTCGCGGATTTTTTCACTTC. Amino acid sequence: CASSQVRGFFHF.